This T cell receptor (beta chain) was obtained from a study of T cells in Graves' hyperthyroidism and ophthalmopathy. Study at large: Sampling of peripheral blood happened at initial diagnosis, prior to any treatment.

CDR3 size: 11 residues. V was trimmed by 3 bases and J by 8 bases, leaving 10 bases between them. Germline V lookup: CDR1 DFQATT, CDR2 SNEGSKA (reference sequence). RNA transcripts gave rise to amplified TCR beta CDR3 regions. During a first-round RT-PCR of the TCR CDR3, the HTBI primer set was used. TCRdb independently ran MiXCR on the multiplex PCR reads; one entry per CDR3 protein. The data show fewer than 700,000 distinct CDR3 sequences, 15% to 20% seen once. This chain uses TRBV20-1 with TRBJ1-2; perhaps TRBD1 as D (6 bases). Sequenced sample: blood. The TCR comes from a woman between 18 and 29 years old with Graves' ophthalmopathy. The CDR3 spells CSASRGEGYTF. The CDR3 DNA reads TGCAGTGCTAGCAGGGGAGAAGGCTACACCTTC.